This T cell receptor beta chain was sequenced during a study of T cells in Graves' hyperthyroidism and ophthalmopathy. Regarding the study as a whole: Most thyroid-expanded clonotypes above 0.001 were also found in blood.

The CDR3 contains 16 residues. Trimming took off 7 bases at V and 0 bases at J, with 17 bases between the two ends. The germline gives CDR1 ENHRY, CDR2 SYGVKD. RNA transcripts gave rise to amplified TCR beta CDR3 regions. Carried out on the TCR CDR3, a first-round RT-PCR used the HTBI primer set. TCRdb recomputed calls from the multiplex PCR reads with MiXCR, one row per CDR3 protein. The sample has approximately 320,000 distinct CDR3 sequences, around 17% seen once; the top ten hold roughly 31%. As to this clonotype: Its antigen is unknown.

The chain uses TRBV10-3 and TRBJ2-3; D gene uncertain. The receptor's source is a man aged 30 to 45 with Graves' hyperthyroidism. Source material: blood. CDR3 protein: CAITPEVSLSTDTQYF. The CDR3 region has the DNA TGTGCCATCACGCCCGAAGTAAGTTTGAGCACAGATACGCAGTATTTT.